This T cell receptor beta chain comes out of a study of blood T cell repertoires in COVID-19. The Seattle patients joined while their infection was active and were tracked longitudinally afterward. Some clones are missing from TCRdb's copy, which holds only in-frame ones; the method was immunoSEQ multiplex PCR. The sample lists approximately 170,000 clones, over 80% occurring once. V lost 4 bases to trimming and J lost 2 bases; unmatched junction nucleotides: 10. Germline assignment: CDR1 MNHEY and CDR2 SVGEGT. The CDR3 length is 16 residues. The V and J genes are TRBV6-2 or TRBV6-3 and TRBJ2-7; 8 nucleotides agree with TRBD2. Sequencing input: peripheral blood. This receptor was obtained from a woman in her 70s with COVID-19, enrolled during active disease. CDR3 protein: CASSSWSSGTTYEQYF. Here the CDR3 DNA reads TGTGCCAGCAGTTCCTGGAGTAGCGGGACGACCTACGAGCAGTACTTC.